This record concerns one TCR beta chain sequence. The data belong to a study of T cell changes during pregnancy in multiple sclerosis. Profiled with immunoSEQ multiplex PCR; TCRdb holds only in-frame clones, not every one. The sample consists of some 96,000 clones, about 90% of them appearing once. The clonotype originates from a female donor with multiple sclerosis, enrolled in a pregnancy study. This material consisted of peripheral blood, taken after pregnancy.

In DNA, the CDR3 is TGTGCCTGGCATGGACTAGCGAGTAGCACAGATACGCAGTATTTT. Its protein product is CAWHGLASSTDTQYF. V usage is TRBV30 and J usage is TRBJ2-3; 9 bases map to TRBD2. The CDR3 consists of 15 residues. V trimming: 5 bases; J trimming: 0 bases; junction bases outside the gene matches: 6. From germline, CDR1 is GTSNPN and CDR2 SVGIG (reference sequence). The entire variable domain, with the rest obtained from reference TRBV30 and TRBJ2-3, is as follows: SQTIHQWPATLVQPVGSPLSLECTVEGTSNPNLYWYRQAAGRGLQLLFYSVGIGQISSEVPQNLSASRPQDRQFILSSKKLLLSDSGFYLCAWHGLASSTDTQYFGPGTRLTVL.